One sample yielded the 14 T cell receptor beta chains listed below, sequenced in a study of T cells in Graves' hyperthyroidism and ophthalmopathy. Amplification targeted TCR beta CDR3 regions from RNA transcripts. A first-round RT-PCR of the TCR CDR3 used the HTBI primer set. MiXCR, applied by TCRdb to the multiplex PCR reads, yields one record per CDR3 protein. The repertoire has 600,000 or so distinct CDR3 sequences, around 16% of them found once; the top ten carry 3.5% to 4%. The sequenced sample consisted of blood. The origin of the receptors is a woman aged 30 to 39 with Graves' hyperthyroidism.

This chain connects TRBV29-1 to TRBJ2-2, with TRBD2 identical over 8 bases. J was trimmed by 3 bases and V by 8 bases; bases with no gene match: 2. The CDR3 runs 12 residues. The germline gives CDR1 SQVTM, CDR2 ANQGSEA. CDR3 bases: TGCAGCATTAGCGGGGACACCGGGGAGCTGTTTTTT. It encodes CSISGDTGELFF.

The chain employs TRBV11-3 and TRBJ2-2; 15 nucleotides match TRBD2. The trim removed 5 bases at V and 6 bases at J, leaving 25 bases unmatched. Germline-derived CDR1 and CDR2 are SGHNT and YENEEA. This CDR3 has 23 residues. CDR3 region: CASSQVGQGGPGTSGRSSGELFF. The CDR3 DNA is TGTGCCAGCAGCCAAGTGGGACAGGGGGGCCCGGGGACTAGCGGGAGGTCTTCCGGGGAGCTGTTTTTT.

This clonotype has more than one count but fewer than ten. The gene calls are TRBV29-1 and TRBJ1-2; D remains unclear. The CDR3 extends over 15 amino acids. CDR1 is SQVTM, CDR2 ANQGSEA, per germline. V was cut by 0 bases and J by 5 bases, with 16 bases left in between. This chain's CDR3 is CSVEDAVPVTYGYTF. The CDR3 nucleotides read TGCAGCGTTGAAGATGCGGTACCAGTTACATATGGCTACACCTTC. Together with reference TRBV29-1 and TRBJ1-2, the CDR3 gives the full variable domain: SAVISQKPSRDICQRGTSLTIQCQVDSQVTMMFWYRQQPGQSLTLIATANQGSEATYESGFVIDKFPISRPNLTFSTLTVSNMSPEDSSIYLCSVEDAVPVTYGYTFGSGTRLTVV.

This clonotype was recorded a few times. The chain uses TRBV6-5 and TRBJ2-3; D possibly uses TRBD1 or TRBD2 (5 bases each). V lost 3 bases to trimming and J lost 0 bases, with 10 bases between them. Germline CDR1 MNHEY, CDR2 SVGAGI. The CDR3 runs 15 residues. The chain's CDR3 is CASSYWDGSTDTQYF. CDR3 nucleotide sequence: TGTGCCAGCAGTTATTGGGACGGTAGCACAGATACGCAGTATTTT.

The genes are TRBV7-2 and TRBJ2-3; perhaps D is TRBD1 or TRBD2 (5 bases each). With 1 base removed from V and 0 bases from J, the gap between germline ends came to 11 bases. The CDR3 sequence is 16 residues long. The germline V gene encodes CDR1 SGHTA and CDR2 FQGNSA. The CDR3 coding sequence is TGTGCCAGCAGCTTAGTAGGGACCCAAAGCACAGATACGCAGTATTTT. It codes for CASSLVGTQSTDTQYF.

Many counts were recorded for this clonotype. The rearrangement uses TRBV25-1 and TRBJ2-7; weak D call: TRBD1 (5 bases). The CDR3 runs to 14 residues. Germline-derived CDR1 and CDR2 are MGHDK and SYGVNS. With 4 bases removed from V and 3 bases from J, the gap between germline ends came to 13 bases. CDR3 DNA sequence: TGTGCCAGCAGTGCGGACACCTCAATCTACGAGCAGTACTTC. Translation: CASSADTSIYEQYF.

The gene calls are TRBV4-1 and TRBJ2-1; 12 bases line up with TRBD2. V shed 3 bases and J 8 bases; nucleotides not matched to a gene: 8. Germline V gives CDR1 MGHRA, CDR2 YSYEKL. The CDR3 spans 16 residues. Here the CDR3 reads CASSQRLAGDVDEQFF. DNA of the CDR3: TGCGCCAGCAGCCAGAGACTAGCGGGAGACGTTGATGAGCAGTTCTTC.

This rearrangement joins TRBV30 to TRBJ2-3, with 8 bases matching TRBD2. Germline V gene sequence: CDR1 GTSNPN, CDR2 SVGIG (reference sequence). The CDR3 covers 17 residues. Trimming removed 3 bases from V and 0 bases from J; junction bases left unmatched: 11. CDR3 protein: CAWSGFREGRSTDTQYF. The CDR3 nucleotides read TGTGCCTGGAGCGGGTTTCGGGAGGGCCGGAGCACAGATACGCAGTATTTT.

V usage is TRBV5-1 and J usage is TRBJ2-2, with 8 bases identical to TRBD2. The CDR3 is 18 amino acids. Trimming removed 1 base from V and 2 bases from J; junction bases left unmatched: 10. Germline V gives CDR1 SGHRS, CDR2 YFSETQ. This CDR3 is CASSLPPSGGRNTGELFF. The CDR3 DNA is TGCGCCAGCAGCTTGCCTCCAAGCGGGGGAAGAAACACCGGGGAGCTGTTTTTT.

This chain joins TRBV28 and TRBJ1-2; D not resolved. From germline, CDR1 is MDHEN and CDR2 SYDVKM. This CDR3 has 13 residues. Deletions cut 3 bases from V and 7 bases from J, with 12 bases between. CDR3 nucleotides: TGTGCCAGCAGTTTTGGGGTCGGCGTTGGCTACACCTTC. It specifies CASSFGVGVGYTF.

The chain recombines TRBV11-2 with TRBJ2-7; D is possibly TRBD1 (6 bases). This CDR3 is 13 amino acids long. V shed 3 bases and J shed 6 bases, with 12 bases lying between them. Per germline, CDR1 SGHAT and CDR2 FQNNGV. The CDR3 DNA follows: TGTGCCAGCAGCTTGCCGGACAGCCCCGAGCAGTACTTC. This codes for CASSLPDSPEQYF.

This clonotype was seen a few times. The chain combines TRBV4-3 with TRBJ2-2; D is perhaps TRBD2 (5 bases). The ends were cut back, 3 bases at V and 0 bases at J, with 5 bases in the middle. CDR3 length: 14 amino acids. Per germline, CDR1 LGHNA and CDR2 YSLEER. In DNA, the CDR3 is TGCGCCAGCAGCCATAGCGCGAACACCGGGGAGCTGTTTTTT. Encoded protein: CASSHSANTGELFF.

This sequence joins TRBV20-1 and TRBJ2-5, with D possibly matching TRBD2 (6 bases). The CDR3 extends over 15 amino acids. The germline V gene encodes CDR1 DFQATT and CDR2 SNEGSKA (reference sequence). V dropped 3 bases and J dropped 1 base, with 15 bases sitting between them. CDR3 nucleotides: TGCAGTGCTAGCAGAATAGCGGACGGCCAAGAGACCCAGTACTTC. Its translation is CSASRIADGQETQYF.

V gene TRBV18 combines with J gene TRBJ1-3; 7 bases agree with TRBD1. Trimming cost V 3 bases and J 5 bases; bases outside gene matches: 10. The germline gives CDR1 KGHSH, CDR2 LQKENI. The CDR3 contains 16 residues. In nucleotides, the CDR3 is TGTGCCAGCTCACCCTTACAGGGGTCGAACCGAAACACCATATATTTT. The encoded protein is CASSPLQGSNRNTIYF.